A single sample gave rise to the 19 T cell receptor beta chains below, sequenced in a study of graft-versus-host responses after intestinal transplantation. TCRdb's copy holds only in-frame clones and misses some; the assay was immunoSEQ multiplex PCR. The table lists fewer than 20,000 clones, approximately 95% of them singletons. The source material was PBMCs, sampled 23 days after intestinal transplant. These receptors were taken from a human patient who received an intestinal transplant, so some T cells may come from the graft donor.

The chain is built from TRBV6-5 and TRBJ2-3; D unresolved. This CDR3 is built from 12 residues. Germline CDR1 and CDR2: MNHEY and SVGAGI. V shed 6 bases and J shed 9 bases, with 13 bases lying between them. DNA of the CDR3: TGTGCCAGCAGGAATCAGGAGAACACGCAGTATTTT. This gives the protein CASRNQENTQYF.

This clone was found a few times. The chain uses TRBV4-1 and TRBJ1-4; no clear D. Trimming cost V 1 base and J 12 bases, with 12 bases left between them. This CDR3 has 13 residues. CDR1 and CDR2 from the germline V gene are MGHRA and YSYEKL. This CDR3 is CASSQVIEGELFF. DNA for the CDR3: TGCGCCAGCAGCCAAGTTATTGAGGGCGAACTGTTTTTT.

The chain couples TRBV29-1 to TRBJ2-5; 14 positions agree with TRBD2. This CDR3 is built from 16 residues. Germline CDR1 SQVTM, CDR2 ANQGSEA. The V gene end was trimmed by 7 bases and the J gene end by 5 bases; junction bases not matched to a gene: 12. Here the CDR3 DNA reads TGCAGCGCTTGGGGGTTGGGACTAGCGGGAGCGGAGACCCAGTACTTC. Translating it yields CSAWGLGLAGAETQYF.

The chain uses TRBV18 and TRBJ1-4; 8 bases agree with TRBD1. J was trimmed by 8 bases and V by 3 bases; bases with no gene match: 5. The germline V gene has CDR1 KGHSH and CDR2 LQKENI. This CDR3 spans 14 amino acids. The CDR3 sequence: CASSPDRDGEKLFF. CDR3 DNA sequence: TGTGCCAGCTCACCGGACAGGGATGGCGAAAAACTGTTTTTT. The full variable domain, its missing parts supplied by reference TRBV18 and TRBJ1-4, is NAGVMQNPRHLVRRRGQEARLRCSPMKGHSHVYWYRQLPEEGLKFMVYLQKENIIDESGMPKERFSAEFPKEGPSILRIQQVVRGDSAAYFCASSPDRDGEKLFFGSGTQLSVL.

This rearrangement joins TRBV7-9 to TRBJ2-7, with D perhaps being TRBD1 or TRBD2 (5 bases each). Germline CDR1 SEHNR, CDR2 FQNEAQ (reference sequence). The CDR3 length is 15 residues. Trimming removed 4 bases from V and 2 bases from J, with 15 bases in between. The chain's CDR3 is CASSWGTRSPYEQYF. DNA for the CDR3: TGTGCCAGCAGCTGGGGGACGAGGAGCCCCTACGAGCAGTACTTC.

This clone has only one observation. The CDR3 protein is CASSAETAGSSYNEQFF. The CDR3 DNA sequence: TGTGCCAGCAGCGCAGAGACAGCGGGGAGCTCCTACAATGAGCAGTTCTTC. The chain combines TRBV7-8 with TRBJ2-1, with 7 bases matching TRBD2. Trimming cost V 5 bases and J 0 bases; bases outside gene matches: 10. This CDR3 is built from 17 residues. Germline assignment: CDR1 SGHVS and CDR2 FQNEAQ.

This chain joins TRBV19 and TRBJ2-3; 12 bases match TRBD1. There are 16 residues in the CDR3. J was trimmed by 5 bases and V by 4 bases; bases with no gene match: 7. Germline CDR1 is LNHDA and CDR2 is SQIVND (reference sequence). The CDR3 DNA sequence: TGTGCCAGTAGTAAACCGGGACAGGGGGCGAAAGATACGCAGTATTTT. This gives the protein CASSKPGQGAKDTQYF.

This chain links TRBV7-2 with TRBJ2-5; the match to TRBD2 covers 10 bases. CDR1 and CDR2 from the germline V gene are SGHTA and FQGNSA. The junction had 5 bases not matched to a gene; V was cut back by 2 bases and J by 2 bases. CDR3 size: 16 residues. CDR3 in DNA: TGTGCCAGCAGCTTAAGGTCTAGCGGGAGTCAAGAGACCCAGTACTTC. As protein: CASSLRSSGSQETQYF. Filled out from reference TRBV7-2 and TRBJ2-5, the complete variable domain reads GAGVSQSPSNKVTEKGKDVELRCDPISGHTALYWYRQSLGQGLEFLIYFQGNSAPDKSGLPSDRFSAERTGGSVSTLTIQRTQQEDSAVYLCASSLRSSGSQETQYFGPGTRLLVL.

The chain is built from TRBV5-1 and TRBJ1-4; D possibly corresponds to TRBD1 (6 bases). Germline V gene lookup returns CDR1 SGHRS and CDR2 YFSETQ. The CDR3 has 15 amino acids. Trimming cost V 7 bases and J 0 bases, with 13 bases left between them. In DNA, the CDR3 is TGCGCCAGCCGAAGTGGACAGACAACTAATGAAAAACTGTTTTTT. This encodes CASRSGQTTNEKLFF.

Only one count was recorded for this clone. The V gene is TRBV6-9, the J gene TRBJ2-7, with TRBD2 matching over 7 bases. The length of the CDR3 is 15 residues. Germline V gene lookup returns CDR1 MNHGY and CDR2 SVAAGI. V was clipped by 3 bases and J by 1 base; unmatched bases: 6. The DNA of the CDR3 is TGTGCCAGCAGTTACACCTCTAGCGGTTCCTACGAGCAGTACTTC. This sequence encodes CASSYTSSGSYEQYF.

The gene calls are TRBV27 and TRBJ2-7, with D tentatively TRBD2 (6 bases). Per the germline V gene, CDR1 is MNHEY and CDR2 is SMNVEV (reference sequence). This CDR3 spans 12 amino acids. Between the trimmed V and J ends, which lost 5 bases and 3 bases, there was a span of 8 bases. The CDR3 here is CASSGGYYEQYF. The DNA of the CDR3 is TGTGCCAGCAGTGGGGGGTACTACGAGCAGTACTTC.

V usage is TRBV6-6 and J usage is TRBJ2-7, with no clear D. Germline lookup yields CDR1 MNHNY and CDR2 SVGAGI (reference sequence). V was shortened by 0 bases and J by 2 bases, with 8 bases between the two germline ends. The CDR3 is made up of 14 amino acids. The CDR3 DNA is TGTGCCAGCAGTTACTCGAGACTCCCCTACGAGCAGTACTTC. Translated: CASSYSRLPYEQYF.

The CDR3 coding sequence is TGTGCCAGTAGTATAGATGGGGAAGAGACCCAGTACTTC. Its protein product is CASSIDGEETQYF. The chain recombines TRBV19 with TRBJ2-5; D remains unclear. The germline V and J ends were trimmed by 0 bases and 3 bases, with 5 bases remaining between them. The CDR3 is 13 amino acids. Germline V gene sequence: CDR1 LNHDA, CDR2 SQIVND (reference sequence).

This chain links TRBV29-1 with TRBJ1-2; D ambiguous. The CDR3 runs 11 residues. Germline V gives CDR1 SQVTM, CDR2 ANQGSEA. The ends were cut back, 3 bases at V and 6 bases at J, with 8 bases in the middle. CDR3 loop: CSVDWVDGYTF. The CDR3 region has the DNA TGCAGCGTTGACTGGGTAGATGGCTACACCTTC.

The chain links TRBV27 to TRBJ2-1, with D uncertain. Germline V gives CDR1 MNHEY, CDR2 SMNVEV (reference sequence). CDR3 length equals 12 residues. Deletions cut 3 bases from V and 5 bases from J, with 5 bases between. The DNA of the CDR3 is TGTGCCAGCAGTTTGGGTCACAATGAGCAGTTCTTC. Amino acids: CASSLGHNEQFF.

The chain couples TRBV19 to TRBJ2-7; 7 bases are a match to TRBD1. Germline V lookup: CDR1 LNHDA, CDR2 SQIVND (reference sequence). The CDR3 is 14 residues long. V dropped 5 bases and J dropped 3; count of bases not matched to a gene: 7. CDR3 residues: CASSGTDPFYEQYF. The CDR3 bases are TGTGCCAGTAGTGGGACAGACCCCTTCTACGAGCAGTACTTC.

This chain uses TRBV4-2 with TRBJ1-2; the D gene is possibly TRBD1 (5 bases). Trimming took 1 base from V and 2 from J, leaving 11 bases between them. Germline V gives CDR1 LGHNA, CDR2 YNFKEQ. The CDR3 consists of 15 residues. The CDR3 protein is CASSQGEGSNYGYTF. The DNA for the CDR3 is TGTGCCAGCAGCCAAGGGGAGGGGAGCAACTATGGCTACACCTTC.

The chain carries TRBV5-4 and TRBJ2-1; perhaps TRBD2 as D (5 bases). CDR1 is SGHNT and CDR2 is YYREEE in the germline V gene (reference sequence). Trimming took 0 bases from V and 0 from J, leaving 10 bases between them. This CDR3 is built from 16 residues. CDR3 amino acids: CASSLGAVSSYNEQFF. The CDR3 DNA reads as TGTGCCAGCAGCTTGGGAGCGGTGAGCTCCTACAATGAGCAGTTCTTC.

This clone was picked up a small number of times. The CDR3 loop is CASSPMGSSYNEQFF. The CDR3, as DNA: TGTGCCAGCAGCCCAATGGGGAGCTCCTACAATGAGCAGTTCTTC. The chain links TRBV7-9 to TRBJ2-1; maybe TRBD2 (5 bases). There are 15 residues in the CDR3. Between the trimmed V and J ends, which lost 5 bases and 0 bases, there was a span of 11 bases. The germline gives CDR1 SEHNR, CDR2 FQNEAQ (reference sequence).